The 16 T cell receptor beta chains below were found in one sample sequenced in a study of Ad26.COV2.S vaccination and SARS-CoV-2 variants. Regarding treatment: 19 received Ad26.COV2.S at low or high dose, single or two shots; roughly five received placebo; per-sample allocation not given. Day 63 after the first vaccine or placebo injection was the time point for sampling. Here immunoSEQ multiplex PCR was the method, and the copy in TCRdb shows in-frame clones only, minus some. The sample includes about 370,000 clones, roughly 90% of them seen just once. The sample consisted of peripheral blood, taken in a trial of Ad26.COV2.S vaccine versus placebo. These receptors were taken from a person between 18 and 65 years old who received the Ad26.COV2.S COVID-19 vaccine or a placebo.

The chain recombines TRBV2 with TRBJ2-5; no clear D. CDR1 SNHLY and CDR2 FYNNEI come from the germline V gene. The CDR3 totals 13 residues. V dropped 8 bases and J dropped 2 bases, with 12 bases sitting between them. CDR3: CASYDRGQETQYF. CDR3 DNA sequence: TGTGCCAGCTATGATAGAGGACAAGAGACCCAGTACTTC.

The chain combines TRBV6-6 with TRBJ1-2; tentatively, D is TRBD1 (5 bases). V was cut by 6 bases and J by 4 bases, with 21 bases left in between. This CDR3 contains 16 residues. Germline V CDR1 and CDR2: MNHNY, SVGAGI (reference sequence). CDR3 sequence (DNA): TGTGCCAGCAGCCTGGGGCCTTCAGGGCTAGGCTATGGCTACACCTTC. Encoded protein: CASSLGPSGLGYGYTF.

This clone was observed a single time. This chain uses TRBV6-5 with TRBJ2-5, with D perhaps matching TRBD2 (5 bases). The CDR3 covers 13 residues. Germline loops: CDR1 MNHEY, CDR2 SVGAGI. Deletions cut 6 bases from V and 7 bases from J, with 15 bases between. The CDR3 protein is CASSPPSYGTQYF. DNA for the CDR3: TGTGCCAGCAGCCCCCCTAGCTATGGGACCCAGTACTTC.

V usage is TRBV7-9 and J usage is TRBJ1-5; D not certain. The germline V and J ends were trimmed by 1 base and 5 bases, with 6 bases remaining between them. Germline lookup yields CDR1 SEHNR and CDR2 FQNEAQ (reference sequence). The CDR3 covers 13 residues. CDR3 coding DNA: TGTGCCAGCAGCTTAGGACCTGATCAGCCCCAGCATTTT. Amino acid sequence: CASSLGPDQPQHF.

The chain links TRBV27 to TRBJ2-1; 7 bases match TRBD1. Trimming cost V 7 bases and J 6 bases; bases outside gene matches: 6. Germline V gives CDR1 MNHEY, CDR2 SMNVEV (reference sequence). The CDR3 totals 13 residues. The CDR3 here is CASNYRDSNEQFF. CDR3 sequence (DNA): TGTGCCAGCAACTACCGGGACAGCAATGAGCAGTTCTTC.

The CDR3 loop reads CASSLQGARTEAFF. CDR3 sequence (DNA): TGTGCCAGCAGCTTGCAGGGGGCGCGAACTGAAGCTTTCTTT. This sequence joins TRBV5-4 and TRBJ1-1; 8 positions match TRBD1. V was clipped by 1 base and J by 5 bases; unmatched bases: 4. The CDR3 extends over 14 amino acids. Germline CDR1 SGHNT, CDR2 YYREEE (reference sequence).

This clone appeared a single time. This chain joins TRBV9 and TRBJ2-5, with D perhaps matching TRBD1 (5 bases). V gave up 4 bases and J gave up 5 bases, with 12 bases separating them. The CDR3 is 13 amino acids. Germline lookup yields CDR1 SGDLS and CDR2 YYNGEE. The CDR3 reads CASSPGQVETQYF. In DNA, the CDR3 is TGTGCCAGCAGCCCAGGGCAAGTGGAGACCCAGTACTTC.

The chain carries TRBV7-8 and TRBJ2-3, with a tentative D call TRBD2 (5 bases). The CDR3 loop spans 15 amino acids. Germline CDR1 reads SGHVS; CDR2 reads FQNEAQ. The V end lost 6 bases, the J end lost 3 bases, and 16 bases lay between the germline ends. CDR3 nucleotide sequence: TGTGCCAGCAGGCCCCCCGGGGTTCAAACAGATACGCAGTATTTT. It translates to CASRPPGVQTDTQYF.

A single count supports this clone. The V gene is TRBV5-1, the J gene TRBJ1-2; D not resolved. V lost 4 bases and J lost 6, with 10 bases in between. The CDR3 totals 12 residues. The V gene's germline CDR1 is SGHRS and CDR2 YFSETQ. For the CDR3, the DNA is TGCGCCAGCAGCCGAACTTCAGATGGCTACACCTTC. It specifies CASSRTSDGYTF.

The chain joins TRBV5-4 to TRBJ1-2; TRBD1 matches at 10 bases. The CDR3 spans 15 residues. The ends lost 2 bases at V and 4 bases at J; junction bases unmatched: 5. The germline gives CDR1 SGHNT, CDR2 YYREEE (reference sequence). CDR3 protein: CASSFGTGEGYGYTF. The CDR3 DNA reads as TGTGCCAGCAGCTTCGGGACAGGGGAGGGCTATGGCTACACCTTC. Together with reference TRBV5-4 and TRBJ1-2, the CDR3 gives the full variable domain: ETGVTQSPTHLIKTRGQQVTLRCSSQSGHNTVSWYQQALGQGPQFIFQYYREEENGRGNFPPRFSGLQFPNYSSELNVNALELDDSALYLCASSFGTGEGYGYTFGSGTRLTVV.

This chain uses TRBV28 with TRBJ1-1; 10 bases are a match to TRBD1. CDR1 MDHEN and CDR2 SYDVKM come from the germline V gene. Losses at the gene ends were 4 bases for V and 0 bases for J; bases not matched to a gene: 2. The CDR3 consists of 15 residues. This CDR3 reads CASSWDRGLNTEAFF. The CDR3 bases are TGTGCCAGCAGTTGGGACAGGGGACTGAACACTGAAGCTTTCTTT.

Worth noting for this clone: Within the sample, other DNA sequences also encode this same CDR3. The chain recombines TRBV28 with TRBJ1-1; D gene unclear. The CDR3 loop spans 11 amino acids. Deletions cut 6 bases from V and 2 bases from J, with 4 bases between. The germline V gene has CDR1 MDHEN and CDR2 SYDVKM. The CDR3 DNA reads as TGTGCCAGCAGGTTAAACACTGAAGCTTTCTTT. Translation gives CASRLNTEAFF.

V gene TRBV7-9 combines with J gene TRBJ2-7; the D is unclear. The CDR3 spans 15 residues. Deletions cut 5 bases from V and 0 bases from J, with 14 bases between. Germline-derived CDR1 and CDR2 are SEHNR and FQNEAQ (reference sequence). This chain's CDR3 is CASSPTAAHSYEQYF. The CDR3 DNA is TGTGCCAGCAGCCCTACGGCCGCGCACTCCTACGAGCAGTACTTC.

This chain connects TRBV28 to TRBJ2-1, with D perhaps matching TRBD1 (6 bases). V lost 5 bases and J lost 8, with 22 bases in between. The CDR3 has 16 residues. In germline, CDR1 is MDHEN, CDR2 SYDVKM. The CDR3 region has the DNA TGTGCCAGCAGTCAATTTGACAACACCGAGGGGGATGAGCAGTTCTTC. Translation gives CASSQFDNTEGDEQFF.

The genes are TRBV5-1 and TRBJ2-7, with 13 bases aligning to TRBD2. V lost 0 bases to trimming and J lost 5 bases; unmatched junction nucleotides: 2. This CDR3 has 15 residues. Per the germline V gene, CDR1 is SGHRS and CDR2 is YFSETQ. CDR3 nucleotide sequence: TGCGCCAGCAGCTTGGGGACTAGCGGGAGTAACGAGCAGTACTTC. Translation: CASSLGTSGSNEQYF. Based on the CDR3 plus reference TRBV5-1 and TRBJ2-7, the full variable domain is KAGVTQTPRYLIKTRGQQVTLSCSPISGHRSVSWYQQTPGQGLQFLFEYFSETQRNKGNFPGRFSGRQFSNSRSEMNVSTLELGDSALYLCASSLGTSGSNEQYFGPGTRLTVT.

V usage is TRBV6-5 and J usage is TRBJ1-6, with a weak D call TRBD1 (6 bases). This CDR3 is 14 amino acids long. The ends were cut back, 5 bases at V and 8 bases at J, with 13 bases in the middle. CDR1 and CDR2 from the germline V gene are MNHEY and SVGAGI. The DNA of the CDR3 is TGTGCCAGCAGTCCCAGGGGTGGGGATTCACCCCTCCACTTT. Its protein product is CASSPRGGDSPLHF.